This T cell receptor (beta chain) is from a study of T cell repertoires in cytomegalovirus infection. About this clonotype itself: No antigen is known for it.

TCRdb re-called the reads with MiXCR, one entry per CDR3 protein. Of 110,000 to 150,000 distinct CDR3 sequences listed, over 25% are singletons. Sample: CD8+ T cells from cultured PBMCs, taken from culture after CMV antigen stimulation. The receptor comes from a human donor in good health (CMV status not recorded). Some clones in this sample may be carry-over from other donors' samples.

In DNA form, the CDR3 reads TGTGCCAGTAGTTCCACTTCTGGCGGTAATCAGCCCCAGCATTTT. Protein: CASSSTSGGNQPQHF. The rearrangement joins TRBV19 to TRBJ1-5; D unclear. The CDR3 covers 15 residues. CDR1 and CDR2 (germline): LNHDA, SQIVND (reference sequence). Trimming shortened V by 5 bases and J by 4 bases, and 15 bases separated the two germline ends.